This entry concerns a single T cell receptor (beta chain). Antigen: not known. Germline V gene sequence: CDR1 LGHDT, CDR2 YNNKEL (reference sequence). V was shortened by 0 bases and J by 2 bases, with 14 bases between the two germline ends. CDR3 length equals 16 residues. The data were obtained in a study of identical twins. Healthy Caucasians alone served as donors. MiXCR was run by TCRdb on the 5' RACE reads, yielding one entry per CDR3 protein. The sample has nearly 900,000 distinct CDR3 sequences, approximately 13% seen once. Study-wide results and caveats: It was out-of-frame TCR alpha sharing in monozygotic twins that models underestimated. Twin pairs' shared out-of-frame alpha sequences were enriched in low generation probability. Zero-insertion results could be subject to partial confounding by invariant MAIT and iNKT cells.

This same sample was also part of a study on yellow fever vaccine responses in identical twins.

Material for sequencing was PBMCs. The sequence was obtained from a woman between 18 and 29 years old in good health. The chain employs TRBV3-1 and TRBJ2-7; weak D call: TRBD2 (6 bases). The CDR3: CASSQELSGRTYEQYF. The CDR3 DNA is TGTGCCAGCAGCCAAGAATTGAGCGGGCGAACCTACGAGCAGTACTTC.